This T cell receptor beta chain came from a study of cytomegalovirus exposure and HLA in healthy donors (dated by TCRdb to about 2017). In terms of the full investigation: According to a later analysis, one platform produced both the 120 validation repertoires and the 666 repertoires of the first cohort. High-throughput TCR immunosequencing, statistical association of individual TCRs with disease status, and machine learning were combined to predict cytomegalovirus infection status. The study aimed to test whether cataloging public T cell receptors could reveal signatures of past pathogen exposure. In addition to the first cohort of 666 subjects, a separate validation cohort of some 120 different subjects was used. Overall results and qualifications from the work: In both the original and validation cohorts, the classifier was reported to diagnose cytomegalovirus status with high specificity and sensitivity. A later analysis found that TCRs clustered in the first cohort also tended to co-occur in the 95 to 150 validation repertoires, with approximately 95% of cluster scores above 0. Across donors, most TCR sequences were observed very rarely, whereas some public TCRs were present in many individuals. A total of 150 to 200 TCR beta chains were listed by the study as associated with cytomegalovirus. In vitro tests confirmed that a few of the cytomegalovirus-associated TCR beta chains recognize cytomegalovirus antigens. The authors suggested that the approach could potentially be generalized to other disease states and immunological phenotypes. A later analysis lacked HLA typing for the validation cohort, so it scored co-occurrence in that cohort across all 120 or so repertoires.

The CDR3 spans 15 residues, from the cysteine through the phenylalanine. CDR3 DNA is the only sequence kept; it has 45 bases, read in frame from the first base. CDR1 and CDR2 are drawn from the germline V gene (reference sequence): SGHKS, YYEKEE. After removal of 1 base from V and 3 bases from J, the junction retains 6 bases not matched to a gene. The library was made by the immunoSEQ multiplex PCR assay. Under the source paper's analysis protocol: A statistical classification framework was built for diagnosing cytomegalovirus status from the catalog of TCR beta chain sequences. TCRdb retrieved this table from immuneACCESS and kept in-frame rearrangements only. Not all clones are present; in checked studies, unresolved V genes account for under half, and no reason is known for the remainder. Clone size and V and J calls were adopted from that table, with D and trimming inferred from the DNA. Recorded for this sample are around 140,000 clones; about 88% of them occurred a single time. The top ten constitute approximately 1.2% of the sample.

A remark on this clone: There is no known antigen for this receptor. Base qualities are not provided; no much larger clone lies one nucleotide away.

The donors were included in the validation cohort of 130 or so subjects, a group kept apart from the approximately 700-subject first cohort. The receptor was isolated from a woman under 30 in good health and CMV-seronegative. Recombination linked TRBV5-5 to TRBJ2-7; 8 bases in the middle match TRBD1. Sequencing used PBMCs. The DNA sequence is as follows: TGTGCCAGCAGCTTGACGACAGGGGATTACTACGAGCAGTACTTC. This encodes CASSLTTGDYYEQYF. The full variable domain, with segments outside the CDR3 supplied by the reference TRBV5-5 and TRBJ2-7 proteins, appears as DAGVTQSPTHLIKTRGQQVTLRCSPISGHKSVSWYQQVLGQGPQFIFQYYEKEERGRGNFPDRFSARQFPNYSSELNVNALLLGDSALYLCASSLTTGDYYEQYFGPGTRLTVT.